This paragraph reports one T cell receptor (beta chain). V shed 2 bases and J 0 bases; nucleotides not matched to a gene: 6. The CDR3 has 17 amino acids. The germline V gene encodes CDR1 MDHEN and CDR2 SYDVKM. TCRdb's copy holds only in-frame clones and misses some; the assay was immunoSEQ multiplex PCR. Of more than 550,000 clones listed, roughly 88% are singletons. This sample stems from a study of shared T cell receptors in the human thymus. Another study also made use of these data, one on human thymus T cells. This second report adds: The donor group consisted of healthy Finnish infants who were having corrective surgery for congenital heart defects. Gene usage (both V and J) appeared biased in thymic and blood repertoires.

The genes are TRBV28 and TRBJ1-1; 10 bases fit TRBD1. Sequenced material: thymocytes. This clonotype originated in a girl less than two years old with a congenital heart defect. The CDR3 protein is CASSLDRGQGMNTEAFF. The DNA for the CDR3 is TGTGCCAGCAGTTTAGACAGGGGGCAGGGGATGAACACTGAAGCTTTCTTT.